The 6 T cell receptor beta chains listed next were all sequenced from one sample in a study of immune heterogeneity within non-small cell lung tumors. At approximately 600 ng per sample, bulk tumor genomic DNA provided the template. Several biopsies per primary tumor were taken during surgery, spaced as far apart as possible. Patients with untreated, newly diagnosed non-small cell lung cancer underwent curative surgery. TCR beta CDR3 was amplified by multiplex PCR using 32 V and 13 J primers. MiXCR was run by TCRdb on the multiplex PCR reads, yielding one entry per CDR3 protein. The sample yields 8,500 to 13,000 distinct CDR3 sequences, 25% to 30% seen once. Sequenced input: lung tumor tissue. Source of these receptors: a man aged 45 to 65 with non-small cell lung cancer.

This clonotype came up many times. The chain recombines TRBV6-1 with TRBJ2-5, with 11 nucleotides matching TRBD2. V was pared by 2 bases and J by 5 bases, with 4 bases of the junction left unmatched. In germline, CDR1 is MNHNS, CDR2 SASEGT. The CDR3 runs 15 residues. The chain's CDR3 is CASSELAGGGETQYF. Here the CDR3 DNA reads TGTGCCAGCAGTGAACTAGCGGGAGGCGGGGAGACCCAGTACTTC.

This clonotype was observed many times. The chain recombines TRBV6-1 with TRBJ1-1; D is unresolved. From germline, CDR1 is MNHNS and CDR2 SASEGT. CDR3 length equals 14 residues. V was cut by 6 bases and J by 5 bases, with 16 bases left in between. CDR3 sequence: CASRQLGYGTEAFF. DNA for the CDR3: TGTGCCAGCAGACAACTCGGGTATGGGACTGAAGCTTTCTTT.

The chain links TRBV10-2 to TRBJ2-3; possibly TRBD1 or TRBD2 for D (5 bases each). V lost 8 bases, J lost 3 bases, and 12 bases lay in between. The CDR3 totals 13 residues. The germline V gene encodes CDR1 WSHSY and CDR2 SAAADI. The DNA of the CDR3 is TGCGCCAGCGGGACGACCGGTACAGATACGCAGTATTTT. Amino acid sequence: CASGTTGTDTQYF.

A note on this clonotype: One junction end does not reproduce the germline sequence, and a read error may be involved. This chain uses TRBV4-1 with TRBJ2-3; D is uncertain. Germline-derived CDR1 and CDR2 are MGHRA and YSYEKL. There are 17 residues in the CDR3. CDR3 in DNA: TGCGCCAGCGGCCAAGATGCCAGAGACTCGTGGACAGATACGCAGTATTTT. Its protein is CASGQDARDSWTDTQYF.

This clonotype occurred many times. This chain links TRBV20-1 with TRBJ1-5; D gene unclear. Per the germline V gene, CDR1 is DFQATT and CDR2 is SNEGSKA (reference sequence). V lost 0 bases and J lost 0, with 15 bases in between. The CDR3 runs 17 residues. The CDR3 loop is CSARDGRTDYSNQPQHF. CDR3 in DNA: TGCAGTGCTAGAGATGGAAGAACAGATTATAGCAATCAGCCCCAGCATTTT.

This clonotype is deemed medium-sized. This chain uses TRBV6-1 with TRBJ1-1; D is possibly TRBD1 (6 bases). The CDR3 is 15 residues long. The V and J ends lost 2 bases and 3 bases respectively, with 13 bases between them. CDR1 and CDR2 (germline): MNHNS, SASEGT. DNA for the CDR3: TGTGCCAGCAGTGAACGCGGGGGCGCGGACACTGAAGCTTTCTTT. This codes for CASSERGGADTEAFF.